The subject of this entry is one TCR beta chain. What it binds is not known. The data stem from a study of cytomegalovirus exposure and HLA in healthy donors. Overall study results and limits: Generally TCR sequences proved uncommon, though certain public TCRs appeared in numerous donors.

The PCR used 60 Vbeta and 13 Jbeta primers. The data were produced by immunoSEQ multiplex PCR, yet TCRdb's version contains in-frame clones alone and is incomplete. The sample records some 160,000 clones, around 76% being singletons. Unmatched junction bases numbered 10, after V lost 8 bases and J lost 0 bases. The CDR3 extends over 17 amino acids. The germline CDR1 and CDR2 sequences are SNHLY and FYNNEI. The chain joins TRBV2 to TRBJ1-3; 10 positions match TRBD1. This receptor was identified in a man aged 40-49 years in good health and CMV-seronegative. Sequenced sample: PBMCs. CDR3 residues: CASGRGQGIPSGNTIYF. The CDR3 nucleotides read TGTGCCAGCGGGCGGGGACAGGGGATTCCCTCTGGAAACACCATATATTTT. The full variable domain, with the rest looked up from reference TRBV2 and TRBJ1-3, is EPEVTQTPSHQVTQMGQEVILRCVPISNHLYFYWYRQILGQKVEFLVSFYNNEISEKSEIFDDQFSVERPDGSNFTLKIRSTKLEDSAMYFCASGRGQGIPSGNTIYFGEGSWLTVV.